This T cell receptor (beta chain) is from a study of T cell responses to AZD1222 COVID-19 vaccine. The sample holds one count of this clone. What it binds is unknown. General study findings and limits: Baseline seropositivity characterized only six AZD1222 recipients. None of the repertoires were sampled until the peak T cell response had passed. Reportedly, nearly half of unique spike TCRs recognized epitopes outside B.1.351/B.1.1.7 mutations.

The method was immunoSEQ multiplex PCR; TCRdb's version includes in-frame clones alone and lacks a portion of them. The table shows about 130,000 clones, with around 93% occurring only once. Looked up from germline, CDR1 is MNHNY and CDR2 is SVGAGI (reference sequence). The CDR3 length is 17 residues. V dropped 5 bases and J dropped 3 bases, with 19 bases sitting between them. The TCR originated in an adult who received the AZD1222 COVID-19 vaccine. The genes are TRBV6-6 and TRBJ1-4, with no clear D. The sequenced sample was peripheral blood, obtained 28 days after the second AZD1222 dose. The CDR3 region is CASSQTPYGRANEKLFF. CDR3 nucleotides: TGTGCCAGCAGTCAGACGCCCTATGGACGGGCTAATGAAAAACTGTTTTTT.